This T cell receptor beta chain was sequenced for a study of Tregs in tolerant kidney transplant recipients. Trimming left V 1 base short and J 2 bases short, with 6 bases between. Per the germline V gene, CDR1 is DFQATT and CDR2 is SNEGSKA (reference sequence). The CDR3 length is 13 residues. Related graft donors supplied nonmyeloablative bone marrow transplants, and mixed chimerism was transient. Findings and limits, study-wide: Tregs expanded with activated donor B cells seemed most donor-specific. Few patients were studied, so findings need validation in larger groups. Changing PCR primers prevented nucleotide comparison between some patients' samples.

In regard to this clone: As yet, its antigen is unknown. The read stops 3 residues short of the end of the CDR3; the missing end is completed from the germline J gene.

TCRdb keeps only in-frame clones here, not all; method: immunoSEQ multiplex PCR. The sample has roughly 23,000 clones; the top ten hold more than 3.5%. Sequencing was performed on CD4+ T cells from blood (PBMCs), taken 6 months after the transplant. The chain joins TRBV20-1 to TRBJ1-5; D is possibly TRBD1 (6 bases). The clonotype comes from a human patient who received a combined kidney and bone marrow transplant. Some T cells may be the graft donor's. The part of the CDR3 DNA that was read is TGCAGTGCTAGAGCAGGGGGCAATCAGCCC. Its protein product is CSARAGGNQP. The CDR3, in full, reads CSARAGGNQPQHF.